The TCR beta chain under discussion was sequenced for a study of cytomegalovirus exposure and HLA in healthy donors. Study-wide points: Rarity characterized most TCR sequences, yet some public TCRs appeared in many donors.

Healthy bone marrow donors formed the donor group. The CDR3 runs 15 residues. With 3 bases removed from V and 2 bases from J, the gap between germline ends came to 11 bases. Germline V lookup: CDR1 SNHLY, CDR2 FYNNEI. 60 Vbeta and 13 Jbeta primers were used in PCR. Measured with immunoSEQ multiplex PCR; TCRdb has only the in-frame clones, and not every one. The table has approximately 180,000 clones, around 81% seen once; the top ten hold 1.5% to 2%. About this clone: As yet, its antigen is unknown.

Material for sequencing was PBMCs. The TCR was taken from a man aged 18 to 30 in good health and CMV-seronegative. J is TRBJ2-1 and V is TRBV2; weak D call: TRBD2 (5 bases). This CDR3 is CASSEGSGAYNEQFF. The CDR3 coding sequence is TGTGCCAGCAGTGAGGGGAGTGGAGCCTACAATGAGCAGTTCTTC.